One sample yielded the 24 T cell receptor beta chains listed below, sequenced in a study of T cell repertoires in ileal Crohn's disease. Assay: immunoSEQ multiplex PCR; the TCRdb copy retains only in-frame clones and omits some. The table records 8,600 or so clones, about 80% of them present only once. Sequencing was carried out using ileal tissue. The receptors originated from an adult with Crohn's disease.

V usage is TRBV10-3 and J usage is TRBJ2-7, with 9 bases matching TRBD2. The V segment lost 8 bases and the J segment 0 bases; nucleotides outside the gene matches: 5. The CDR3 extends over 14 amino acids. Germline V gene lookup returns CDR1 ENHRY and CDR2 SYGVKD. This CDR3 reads CAIGTSTHSYEQYF. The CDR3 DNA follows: TGTGCCATCGGGACTAGCACCCACTCCTACGAGCAGTACTTC.

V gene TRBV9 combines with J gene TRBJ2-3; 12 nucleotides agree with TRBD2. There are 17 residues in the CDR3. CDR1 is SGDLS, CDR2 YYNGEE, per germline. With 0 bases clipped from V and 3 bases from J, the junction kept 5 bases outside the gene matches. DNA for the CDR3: TGTGCCAGCAGCGTAGGTACTAGCGGGAGGAGGACAGATACGCAGTATTTT. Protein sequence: CASSVGTSGRRTDTQYF.

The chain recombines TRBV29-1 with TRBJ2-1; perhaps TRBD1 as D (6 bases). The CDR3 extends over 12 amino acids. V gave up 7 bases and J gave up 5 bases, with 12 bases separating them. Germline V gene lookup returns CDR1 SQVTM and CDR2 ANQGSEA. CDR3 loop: CSARGQNNEQFF. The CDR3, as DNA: TGCAGCGCCCGAGGACAGAACAATGAGCAGTTCTTC.

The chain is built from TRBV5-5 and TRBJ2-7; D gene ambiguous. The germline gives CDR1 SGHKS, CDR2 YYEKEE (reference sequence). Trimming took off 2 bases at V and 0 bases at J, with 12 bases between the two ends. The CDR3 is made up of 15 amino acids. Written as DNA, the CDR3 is TGTGCCAGCAGCTTTGGAAACAGTCCCTCCTACGAGCAGTACTTC. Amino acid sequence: CASSFGNSPSYEQYF.

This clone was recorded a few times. CDR3 protein: CASSLPEGKQFF. The DNA of the CDR3 is TGTGCCAGCAGCTTACCGGAGGGCAAGCAGTTCTTC. The J gene is TRBJ2-1, the V gene TRBV7-9; the D gene is possibly TRBD2 (6 bases). Germline CDR1 is SEHNR and CDR2 is FQNEAQ (reference sequence). The CDR3 covers 12 residues. Trimming took 2 bases from V and 11 from J, leaving 10 bases between them. Looking up the rest from reference TRBV7-9 and TRBJ2-1 gives the full variable domain: DTGVSQNPRHKITKRGQNVTFRCDPISEHNRLYWYRQTLGQGPEFLTYFQNEAQLEKSRLLSDRFSAERPKGSFSTLEIQRTEQGDSAMYLCASSLPEGKQFFGPGTRLTVL.

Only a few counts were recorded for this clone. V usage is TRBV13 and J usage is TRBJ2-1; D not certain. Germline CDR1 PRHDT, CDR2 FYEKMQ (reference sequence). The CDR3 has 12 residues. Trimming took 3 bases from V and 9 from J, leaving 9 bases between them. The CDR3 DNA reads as TGTGCCAGCAGCTTGGAGTCCGGTGAGCAGTTCTTC. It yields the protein CASSLESGEQFF.

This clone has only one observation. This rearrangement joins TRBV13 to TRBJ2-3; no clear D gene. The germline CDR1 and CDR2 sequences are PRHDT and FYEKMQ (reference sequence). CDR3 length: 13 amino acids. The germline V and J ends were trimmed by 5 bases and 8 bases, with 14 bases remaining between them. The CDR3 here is CASSQARLGTQYF. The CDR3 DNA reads TGTGCCAGCAGCCAGGCGCGTCTGGGTACGCAGTATTTT. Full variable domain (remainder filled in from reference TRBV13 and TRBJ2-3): AAGVIQSPRHLIKEKRETATLKCYPIPRHDTVYWYQQGPGQDPQFLISFYEKMQSDKGSIPDRFSAQQFSDYHSELNMSSLELGDSALYFCASSQARLGTQYFGPGTRLTVL.

CDR3 in DNA: TGTGCCAGCTCACCACGAGGGGGTACTGGAAACACCATATATTTT. Amino acid sequence: CASSPRGGTGNTIYF. The gene calls are TRBV18 and TRBJ1-3; D may be TRBD1 (6 bases). This CDR3 is 15 amino acids long. Trimming shortened V by 1 base and J by 2 bases, and 9 bases separated the two germline ends. Germline V CDR1 and CDR2: KGHSH, LQKENI.

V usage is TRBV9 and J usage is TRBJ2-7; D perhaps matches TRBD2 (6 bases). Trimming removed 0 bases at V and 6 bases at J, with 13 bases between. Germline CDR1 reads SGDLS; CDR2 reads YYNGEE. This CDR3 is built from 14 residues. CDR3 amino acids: CASSVGVQGLEQYF. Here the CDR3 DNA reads TGTGCCAGCAGCGTAGGGGTCCAGGGACTCGAGCAGTACTTC.

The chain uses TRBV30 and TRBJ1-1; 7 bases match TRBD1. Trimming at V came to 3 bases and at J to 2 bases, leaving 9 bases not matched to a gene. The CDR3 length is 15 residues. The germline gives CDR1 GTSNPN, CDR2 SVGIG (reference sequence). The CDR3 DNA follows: TGTGCCTGGAGCCTTTCAGGGGGACGAAACACTGAAGCTTTCTTT. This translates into CAWSLSGGRNTEAFF.

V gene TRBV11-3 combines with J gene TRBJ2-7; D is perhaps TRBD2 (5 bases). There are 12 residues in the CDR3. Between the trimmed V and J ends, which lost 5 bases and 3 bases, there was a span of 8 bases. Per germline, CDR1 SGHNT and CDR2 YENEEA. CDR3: CASSGLDYEQYF. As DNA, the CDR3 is TGTGCCAGCAGCGGACTCGACTACGAGCAGTACTTC.

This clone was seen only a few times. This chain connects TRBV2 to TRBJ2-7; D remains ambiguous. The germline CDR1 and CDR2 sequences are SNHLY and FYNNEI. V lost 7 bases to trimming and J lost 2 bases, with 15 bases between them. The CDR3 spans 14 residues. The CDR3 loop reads CASTPSRGPYEQYF. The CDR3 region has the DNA TGTGCCAGCACCCCCTCCCGAGGCCCCTACGAGCAGTACTTC.

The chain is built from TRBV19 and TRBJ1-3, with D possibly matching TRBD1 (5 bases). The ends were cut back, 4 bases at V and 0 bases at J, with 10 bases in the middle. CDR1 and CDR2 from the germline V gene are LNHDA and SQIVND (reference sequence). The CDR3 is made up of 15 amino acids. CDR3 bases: TGTGCCAGTAGTACAGGGATGCACTCTGGAAACACCATATATTTT. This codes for CASSTGMHSGNTIYF.

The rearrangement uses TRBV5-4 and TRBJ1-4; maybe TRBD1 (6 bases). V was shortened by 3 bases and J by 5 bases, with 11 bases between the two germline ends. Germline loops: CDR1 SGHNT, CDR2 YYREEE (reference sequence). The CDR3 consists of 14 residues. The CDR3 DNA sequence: TGTGCCAGCAGCTCAGACAGGTTGAATGAAAAACTGTTTTTT. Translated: CASSSDRLNEKLFF.

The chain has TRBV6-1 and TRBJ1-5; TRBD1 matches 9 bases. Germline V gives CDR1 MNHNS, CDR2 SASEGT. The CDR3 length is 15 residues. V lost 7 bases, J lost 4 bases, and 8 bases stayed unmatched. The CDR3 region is CASTPDRGLNQPQHF. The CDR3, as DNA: TGTGCCAGCACCCCGGACAGGGGATTAAATCAGCCCCAGCATTTT.

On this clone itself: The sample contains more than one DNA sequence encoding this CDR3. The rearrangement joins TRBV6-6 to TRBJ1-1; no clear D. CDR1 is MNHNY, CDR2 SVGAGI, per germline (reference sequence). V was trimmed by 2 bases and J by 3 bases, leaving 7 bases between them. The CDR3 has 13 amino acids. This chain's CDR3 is CASSYTGYTEAFF. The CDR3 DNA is TGTGCCAGCAGTTACACGGGATACACTGAAGCTTTCTTT.

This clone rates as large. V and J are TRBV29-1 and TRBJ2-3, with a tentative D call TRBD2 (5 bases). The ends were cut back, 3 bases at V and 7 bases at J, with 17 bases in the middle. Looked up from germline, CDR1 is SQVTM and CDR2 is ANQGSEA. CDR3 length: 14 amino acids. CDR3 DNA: TGCAGCGTTGATTCCCAGGCGGAGGTTAATACGCAGTATTTT. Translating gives CSVDSQAEVNTQYF.

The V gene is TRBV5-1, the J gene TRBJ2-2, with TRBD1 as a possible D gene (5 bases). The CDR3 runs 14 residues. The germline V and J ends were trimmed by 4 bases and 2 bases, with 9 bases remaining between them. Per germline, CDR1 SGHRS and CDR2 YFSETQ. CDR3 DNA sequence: TGCGCCAGCAGCGTAGACAGAAACACCGGGGAGCTGTTTTTT. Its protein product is CASSVDRNTGELFF.

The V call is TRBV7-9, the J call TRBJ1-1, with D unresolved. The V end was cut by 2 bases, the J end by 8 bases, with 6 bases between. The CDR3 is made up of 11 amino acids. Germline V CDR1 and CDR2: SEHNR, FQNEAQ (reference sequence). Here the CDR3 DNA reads TGTGCCAGCAGCTTAAAGCGGGAAGCTTTCTTT. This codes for CASSLKREAFF.

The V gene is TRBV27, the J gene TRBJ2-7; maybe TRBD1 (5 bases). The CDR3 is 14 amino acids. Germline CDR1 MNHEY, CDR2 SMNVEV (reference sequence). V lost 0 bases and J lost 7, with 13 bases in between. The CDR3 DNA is TGTGCCAGCAGTTTATCGGGGCCCTTGGGGGAGCAGTACTTC. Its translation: CASSLSGPLGEQYF.

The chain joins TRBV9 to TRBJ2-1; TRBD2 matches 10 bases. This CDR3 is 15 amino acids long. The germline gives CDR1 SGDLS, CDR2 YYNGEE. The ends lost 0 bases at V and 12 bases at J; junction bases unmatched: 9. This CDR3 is CASSVGSGGQAGQFF. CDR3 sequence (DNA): TGTGCCAGCAGCGTAGGTAGCGGGGGGCAGGCCGGGCAGTTCTTC.

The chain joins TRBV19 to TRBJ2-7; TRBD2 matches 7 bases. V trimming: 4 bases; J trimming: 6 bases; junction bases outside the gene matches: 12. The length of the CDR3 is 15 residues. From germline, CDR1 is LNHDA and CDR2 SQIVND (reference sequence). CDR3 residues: CASSTPGGPMVEQYF. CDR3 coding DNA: TGTGCCAGTAGTACGCCGGGAGGTCCGATGGTCGAGCAGTACTTC.

The CDR3 coding sequence is TGTGCCAGCAGCGAGAGACAGGGCAGGCGTAGAGAGACCCAGTACTTC. Protein: CASSERQGRRRETQYF. The chain links TRBV25-1 to TRBJ2-5; 7 bases agree with TRBD1. Germline loops: CDR1 MGHDK, CDR2 SYGVNS. This CDR3 has 16 residues. V was clipped by 6 bases and J by 4 bases; unmatched bases: 14.

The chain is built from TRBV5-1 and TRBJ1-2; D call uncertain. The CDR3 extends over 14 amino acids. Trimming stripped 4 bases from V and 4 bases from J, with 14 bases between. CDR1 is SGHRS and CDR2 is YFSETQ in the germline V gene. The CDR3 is CASSPERGVYGYTF. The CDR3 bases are TGCGCCAGCAGCCCCGAACGGGGAGTCTATGGCTACACCTTC.